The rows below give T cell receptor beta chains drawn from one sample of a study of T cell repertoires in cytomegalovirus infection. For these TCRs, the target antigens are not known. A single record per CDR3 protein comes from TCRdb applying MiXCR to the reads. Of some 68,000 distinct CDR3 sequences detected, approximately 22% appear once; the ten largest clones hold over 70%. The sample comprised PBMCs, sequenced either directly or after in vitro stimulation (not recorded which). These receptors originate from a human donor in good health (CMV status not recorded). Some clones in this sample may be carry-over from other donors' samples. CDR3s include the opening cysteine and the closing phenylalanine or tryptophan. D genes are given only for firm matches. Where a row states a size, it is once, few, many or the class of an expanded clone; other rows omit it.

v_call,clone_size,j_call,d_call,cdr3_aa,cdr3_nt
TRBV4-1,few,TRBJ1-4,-,CASSQGTVATNEKLFF,TGCGCCAGCAGCCAAGGGACAGTTGCAACTAATGAAAAACTGTTTTTT
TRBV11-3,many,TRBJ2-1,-,CASSLDRGSYNEQFF,TGTGCCAGCAGCTTAGATCGGGGGTCCTACAATGAGCAGTTCTTC
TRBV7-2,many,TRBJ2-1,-,CASSLGYNEQFF,TGTGCCAGCAGCTTGGGCTACAATGAGCAGTTCTTC
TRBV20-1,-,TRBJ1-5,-,CSAGLQGGQPQHF,TGCAGTGCTGGATTACAGGGAGGTCAGCCCCAGCATTTT
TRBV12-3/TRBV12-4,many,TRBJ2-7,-,CASSSTERVYEQYF,TGTGCCAGCAGCTCGACAGAGCGGGTCTACGAGCAGTACTTC
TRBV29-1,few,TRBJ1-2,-,CSAEEGDSSNYGYTF,TGCAGCGCGGAAGAAGGGGATTCTAGTAACTATGGCTACACCTTC
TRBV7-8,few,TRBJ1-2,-,CASSRGGGGVGYTF,TGTGCCAGCAGCCGCGGAGGAGGGGGGGTCGGCTACACCTTC
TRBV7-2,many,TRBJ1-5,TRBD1,CASSSQGVVNQPQHF,TGTGCCAGCAGCTCACAGGGGGTGGTCAATCAGCCCCAGCATTTT
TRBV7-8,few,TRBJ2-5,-,CASSLGLYQETQYF,TGTGCCAGCAGCTTAGGGCTGTACCAAGAGACCCAGTACTTC
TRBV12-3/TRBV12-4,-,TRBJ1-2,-,CASSLAGSYGYTF,TGTGCCAGCAGTTTGGCAGGGAGCTATGGCTACACCTTC
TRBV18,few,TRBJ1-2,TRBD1,CASSEPGQGNYGYTF,TGTGCCAGCTCTGAACCGGGACAGGGGAACTATGGCTACACCTTC
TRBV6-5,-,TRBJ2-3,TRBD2,CASSPGGEGTDTQYF,TGTGCCAGCTCCCCCGGGGGGGAGGGCACAGATACGCAGTATTTT
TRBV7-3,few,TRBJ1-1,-,CASSLTLQSEAFF,TGTGCCAGCAGCTTAACGTTACAGTCTGAAGCTTTCTTT
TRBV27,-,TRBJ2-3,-,CASTRGDTQYF,TGTGCCAGCACCCGGGGAGATACGCAGTATTTT